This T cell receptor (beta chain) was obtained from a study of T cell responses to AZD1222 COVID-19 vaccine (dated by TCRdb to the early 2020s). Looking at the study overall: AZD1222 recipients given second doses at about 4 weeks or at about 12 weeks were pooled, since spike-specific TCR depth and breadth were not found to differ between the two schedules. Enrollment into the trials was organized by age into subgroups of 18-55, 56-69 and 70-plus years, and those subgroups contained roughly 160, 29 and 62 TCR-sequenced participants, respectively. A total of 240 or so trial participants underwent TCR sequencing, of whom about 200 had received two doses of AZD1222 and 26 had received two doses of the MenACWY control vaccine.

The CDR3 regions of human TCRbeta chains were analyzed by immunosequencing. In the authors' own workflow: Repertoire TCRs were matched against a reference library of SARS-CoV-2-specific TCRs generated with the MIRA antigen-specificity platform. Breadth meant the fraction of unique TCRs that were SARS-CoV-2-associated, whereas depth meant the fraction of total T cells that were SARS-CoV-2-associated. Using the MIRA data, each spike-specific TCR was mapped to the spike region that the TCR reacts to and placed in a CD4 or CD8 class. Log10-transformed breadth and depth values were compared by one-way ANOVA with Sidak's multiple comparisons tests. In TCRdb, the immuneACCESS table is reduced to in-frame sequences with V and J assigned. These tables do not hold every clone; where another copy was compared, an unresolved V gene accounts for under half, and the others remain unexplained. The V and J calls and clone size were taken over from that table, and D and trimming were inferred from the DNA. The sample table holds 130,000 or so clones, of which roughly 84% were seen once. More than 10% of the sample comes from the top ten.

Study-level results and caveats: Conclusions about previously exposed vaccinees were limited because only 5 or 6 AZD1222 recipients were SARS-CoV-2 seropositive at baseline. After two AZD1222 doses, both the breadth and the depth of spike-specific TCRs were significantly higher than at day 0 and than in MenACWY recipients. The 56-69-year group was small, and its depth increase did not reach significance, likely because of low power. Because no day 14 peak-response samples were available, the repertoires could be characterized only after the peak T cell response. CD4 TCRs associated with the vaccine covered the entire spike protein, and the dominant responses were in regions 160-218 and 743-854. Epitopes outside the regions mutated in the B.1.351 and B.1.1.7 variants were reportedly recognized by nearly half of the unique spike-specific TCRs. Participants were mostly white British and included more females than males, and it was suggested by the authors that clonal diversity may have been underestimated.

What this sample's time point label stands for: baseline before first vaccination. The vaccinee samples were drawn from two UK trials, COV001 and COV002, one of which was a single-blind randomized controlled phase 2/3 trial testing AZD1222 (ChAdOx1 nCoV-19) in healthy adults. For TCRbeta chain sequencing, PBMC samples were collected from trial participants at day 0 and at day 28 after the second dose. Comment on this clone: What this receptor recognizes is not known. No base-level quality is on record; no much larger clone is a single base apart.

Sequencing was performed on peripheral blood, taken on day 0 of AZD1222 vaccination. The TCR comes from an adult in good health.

The CDR3 region reads CASSFGGAYNEQFF. The nucleotides are TGTGCCAGCAGTTTCGGGGGGGCGTACAATGAGCAGTTCTTC. The chain is encoded by TRBV28 joined to TRBJ2-1; 8 of the junction bases match TRBD2. For CDR1 and CDR2, the germline V gene lists MDHEN and SYDVKM. The CDR3 has 14 amino acids, counting the end cysteine and phenylalanine. CDR3 DNA is the only sequence kept; it has 42 bases, read in frame from the first base. From V the trimming removes 3 bases and from J it removes 4 bases, while the gene matches leave 2 bases of the junction unaccounted for.